Presented here are 8 T cell receptor beta chains from one specimen sequenced in a study of cytomegalovirus exposure and HLA in healthy donors. In the PCR, 60 Vbeta and 13 Jbeta primers were used. Method: immunoSEQ multiplex PCR; TCRdb's copy keeps in-frame clones and lacks some. The sample has 65,000 to 90,000 clones. The sample taken for sequencing was PBMCs. These receptors originate from a female donor in good health and CMV-seropositive.

The chain uses TRBV27 and TRBJ1-1, with TRBD1 matching over 7 bases. Germline values: CDR1 MNHEY, CDR2 SMNVEV (reference sequence). V lost 6 bases and J lost 5; bases outside the gene matches: 6. The CDR3 consists of 13 residues. The CDR3 spells CASSFGTVTEAFF. The CDR3 nucleotides read TGTGCCAGCAGCTTCGGGACAGTAACTGAAGCTTTCTTT.

The chain recombines TRBV7-3 with TRBJ2-2, with TRBD1 identical over 10 bases. The length of the CDR3 is 15 residues. The ends lost 4 bases at V and 6 bases at J; junction bases unmatched: 5. Per the germline V gene, CDR1 is SGHTA and CDR2 is FQGTGA. The CDR3 region has the DNA TGTGCCAGCAGCTCAGGACAGGGGGTAGCCGGGGAGCTGTTTTTT. Protein sequence: CASSSGQGVAGELFF. Based on the CDR3 plus reference TRBV7-3 and TRBJ2-2, the full variable domain is GAGVSQTPSNKVTEKGKYVELRCDPISGHTALYWYRQSLGQGPEFLIYFQGTGAADDSGLPNDRFFAVRPEGSVSTLKIQRTERGDSAVYLCASSSGQGVAGELFFGEGSRLTVL.

The CDR3 sequence is CASSQVYEGRGNTEAFF. Written as DNA, the CDR3 is TGTGCCAGCAGCCAAGTTTATGAGGGGCGGGGGAACACTGAAGCTTTCTTT. The gene calls are TRBV14 and TRBJ1-1; TRBD1 is a possible D gene (5 bases). This CDR3 has 17 residues. Germline V lookup: CDR1 SGHDN, CDR2 FVKESK. V lost 1 base to trimming and J lost 1 base, with 16 bases between them.

The rearrangement joins TRBV14 to TRBJ2-1, with 10 nucleotides matching TRBD1. CDR3 length: 16 residues. V lost 1 base to trimming and J lost 5 bases; unmatched junction nucleotides: 5. Germline V gene sequence: CDR1 SGHDN, CDR2 FVKESK. The CDR3 nucleotides are TGTGCCAGCAGCCAAGCGGACAGGGGGAAACACAATGAGCAGTTCTTC. It translates to CASSQADRGKHNEQFF.

V gene TRBV25-1 combines with J gene TRBJ2-1; TRBD1 is a possible D gene (6 bases). The CDR3 runs to 13 residues. Looked up from germline, CDR1 is MGHDK and CDR2 is SYGVNS. V was shortened by 4 bases and J by 7 bases, with 11 bases between the two germline ends. This chain's CDR3 is CASSAGHLNEQFF. CDR3 coding DNA: TGTGCCAGCAGTGCGGGACATTTGAATGAGCAGTTCTTC.

The gene calls are TRBV5-1 and TRBJ1-5; no reliable D call. The CDR3 consists of 14 residues. Germline assignment: CDR1 SGHRS and CDR2 YFSETQ. Trimming stripped 0 bases from V and 5 bases from J, with 9 bases between. CDR3 in DNA: TGCGCCAGCAGCTTGGGAAATCCGGATCAGCCCCAGCATTTT. Protein: CASSLGNPDQPQHF.

Notes on this clone: Relative to the germline gene, one junction end is altered; a read error may explain this. In the same sample, other DNA sequences code for this CDR3. The gene calls are TRBV5-4 and TRBJ1-5; the D is unclear. The CDR3 consists of 12 residues. Germline CDR1 reads SGHNT; CDR2 reads YYREEE (reference sequence). CDR3 nucleotide sequence: TGCGCCAGCCGCGGAGGAGACCAGCCCCAGCATTTT. Residues: CASRGGDQPQHF.

This chain joins TRBV6-6 and TRBJ1-5, with 9 bases that match TRBD1. V lost 0 bases, J lost 4 bases, and 4 bases stayed unmatched. Per germline, CDR1 MNHNY and CDR2 SVGAGI (reference sequence). This CDR3 region has 16 residues. CDR3 residues: CASSYSTGGSNQPQHF. DNA for the CDR3: TGTGCCAGCAGTTACTCGACAGGGGGGTCAAATCAGCCCCAGCATTTT.